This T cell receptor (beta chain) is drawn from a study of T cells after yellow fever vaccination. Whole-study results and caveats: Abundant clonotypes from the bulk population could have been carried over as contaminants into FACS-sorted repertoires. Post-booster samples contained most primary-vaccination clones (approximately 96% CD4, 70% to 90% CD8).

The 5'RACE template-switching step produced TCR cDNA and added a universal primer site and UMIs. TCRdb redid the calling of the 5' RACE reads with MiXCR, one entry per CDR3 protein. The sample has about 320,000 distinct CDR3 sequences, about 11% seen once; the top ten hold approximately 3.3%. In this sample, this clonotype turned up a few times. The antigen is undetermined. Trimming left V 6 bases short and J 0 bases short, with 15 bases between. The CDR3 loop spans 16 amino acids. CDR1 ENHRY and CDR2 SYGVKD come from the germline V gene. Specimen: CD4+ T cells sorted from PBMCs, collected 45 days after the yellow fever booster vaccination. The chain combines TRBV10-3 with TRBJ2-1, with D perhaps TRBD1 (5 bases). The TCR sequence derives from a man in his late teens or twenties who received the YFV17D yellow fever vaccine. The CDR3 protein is CAIRPQGFGSYNEQFF. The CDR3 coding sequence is TGTGCCATCAGACCGCAGGGTTTCGGCTCCTACAATGAGCAGTTCTTC.